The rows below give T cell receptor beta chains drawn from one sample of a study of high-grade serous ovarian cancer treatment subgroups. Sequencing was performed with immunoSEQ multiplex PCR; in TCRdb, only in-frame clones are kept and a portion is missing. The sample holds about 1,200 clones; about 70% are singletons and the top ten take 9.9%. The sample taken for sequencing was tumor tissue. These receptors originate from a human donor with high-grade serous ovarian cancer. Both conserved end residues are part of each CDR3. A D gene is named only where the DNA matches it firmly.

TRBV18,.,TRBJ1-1,CASSPGQEAFF
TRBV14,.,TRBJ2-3,CASSPPVTDTQYF
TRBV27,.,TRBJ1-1,CASSSAGPGTEAFF
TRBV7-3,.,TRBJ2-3,CASSLTGGTDTQYF
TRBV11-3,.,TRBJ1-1,CASSFPGQVEAFF
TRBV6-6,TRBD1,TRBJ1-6,CASGIGTGPSPLHF
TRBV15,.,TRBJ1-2,CATSPSLDSGYGYTF
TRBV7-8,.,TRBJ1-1,CASSLAAILNTEAFF
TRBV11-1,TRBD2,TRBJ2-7,CASSKSTSWGSYEQYF
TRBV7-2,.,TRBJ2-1,CASSFNRGGMGRNEQFF
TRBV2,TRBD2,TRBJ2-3,CASGLDPQYF
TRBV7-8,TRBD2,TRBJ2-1,CASSLDLAGVQYNEQFF
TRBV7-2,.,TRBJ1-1,CASSPPGVGRAFF
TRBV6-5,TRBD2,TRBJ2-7,CASSLAGYEQYF
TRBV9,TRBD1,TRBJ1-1,CASSVRQGGPGNSEAFF